Included here is one T cell receptor beta chain sequence, with context. Per the germline V gene, CDR1 is LNHDA and CDR2 is SQIVND (reference sequence). This CDR3 has 14 amino acids. Trimming stripped 6 bases from V and 5 bases from J, with 17 bases between. Here immunoSEQ multiplex PCR was the method, and the copy in TCRdb shows in-frame clones only, minus some. The sample holds 25,000 to 35,000 clones, 87% seen once. This sample was included in a study of graft-versus-host responses after intestinal transplantation. Overall study context: Recipients were given multivisceral, liver-intestinal, or isolated intestinal transplants.

Material: PBMCs, obtained roughly 68 weeks after intestinal transplantation. The chain recombines TRBV19 with TRBJ2-7; no reliable D call. This receptor was obtained from a human patient who received an intestinal transplant, so some T cells may come from the graft donor. CDR3 sequence: CASSEGSWGDEQYF. In DNA, the CDR3 is TGTGCCAGTAGCGAAGGGTCTTGGGGTGACGAGCAGTACTTC.